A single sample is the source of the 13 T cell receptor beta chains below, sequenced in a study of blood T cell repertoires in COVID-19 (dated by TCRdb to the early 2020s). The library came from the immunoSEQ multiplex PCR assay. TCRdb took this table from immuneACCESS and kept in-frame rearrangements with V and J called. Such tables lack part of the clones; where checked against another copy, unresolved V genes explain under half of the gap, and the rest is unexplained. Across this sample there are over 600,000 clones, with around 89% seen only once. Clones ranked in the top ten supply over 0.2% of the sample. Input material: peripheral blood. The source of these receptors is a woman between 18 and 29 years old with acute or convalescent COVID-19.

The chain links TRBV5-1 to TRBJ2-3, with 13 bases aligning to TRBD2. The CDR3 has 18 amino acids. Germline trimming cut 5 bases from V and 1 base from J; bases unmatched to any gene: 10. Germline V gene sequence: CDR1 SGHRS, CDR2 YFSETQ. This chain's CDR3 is CASRAGTSGARGTDTQYF. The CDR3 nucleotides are TGCGCCAGCAGAGCCGGGACTAGCGGGGCCCGAGGCACAGATACGCAGTATTTT.

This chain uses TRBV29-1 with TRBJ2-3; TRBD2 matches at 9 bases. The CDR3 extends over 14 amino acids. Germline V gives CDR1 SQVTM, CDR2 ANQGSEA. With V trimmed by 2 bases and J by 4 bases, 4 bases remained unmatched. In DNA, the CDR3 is TGCAGCGTTGAACTAGCGGGGCGCTCAGATACGCAGTATTTT. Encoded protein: CSVELAGRSDTQYF.

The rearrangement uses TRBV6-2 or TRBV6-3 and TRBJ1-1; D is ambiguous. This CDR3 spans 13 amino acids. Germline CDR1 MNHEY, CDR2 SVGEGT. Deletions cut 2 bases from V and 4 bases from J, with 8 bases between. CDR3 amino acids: CASSYVESTEAFF. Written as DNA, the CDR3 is TGTGCCAGCAGTTACGTAGAGAGCACTGAAGCTTTCTTT.

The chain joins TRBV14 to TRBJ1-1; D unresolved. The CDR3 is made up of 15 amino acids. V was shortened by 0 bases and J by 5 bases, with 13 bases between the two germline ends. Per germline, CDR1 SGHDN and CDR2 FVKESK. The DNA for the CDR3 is TGTGCCAGCAGCCAAGATCTTGAGGTACATACTGAAGCTTTCTTT. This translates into CASSQDLEVHTEAFF. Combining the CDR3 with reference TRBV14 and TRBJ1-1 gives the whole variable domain EAGVTQFPSHSVIEKGQTVTLRCDPISGHDNLYWYRRVMGKEIKFLLHFVKESKQDESGMPNNRFLAERTGGTYSTLKVQPAELEDSGVYFCASSQDLEVHTEAFFGQGTRLTVV.

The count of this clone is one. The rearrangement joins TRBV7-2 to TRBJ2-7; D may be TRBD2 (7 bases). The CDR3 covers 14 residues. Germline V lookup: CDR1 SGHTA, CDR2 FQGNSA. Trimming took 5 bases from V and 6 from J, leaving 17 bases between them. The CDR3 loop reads CASSIRWGGGEQYF. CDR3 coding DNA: TGTGCCAGCAGCATCCGGTGGGGAGGGGGCGAGCAGTACTTC.

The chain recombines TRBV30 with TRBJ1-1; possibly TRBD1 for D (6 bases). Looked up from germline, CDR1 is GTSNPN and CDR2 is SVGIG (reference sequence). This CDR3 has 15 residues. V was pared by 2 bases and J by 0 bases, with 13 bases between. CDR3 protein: CAWSPQGQLNTEAFF. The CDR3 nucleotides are TGTGCCTGGAGTCCTCAAGGACAGTTGAACACTGAAGCTTTCTTT. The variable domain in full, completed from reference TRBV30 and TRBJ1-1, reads SQTIHQWPATLVQPVGSPLSLECTVEGTSNPNLYWYRQAAGRGLQLLFYSVGIGQISSEVPQNLSASRPQDRQFILSSKKLLLSDSGFYLCAWSPQGQLNTEAFFGQGTRLTVV.

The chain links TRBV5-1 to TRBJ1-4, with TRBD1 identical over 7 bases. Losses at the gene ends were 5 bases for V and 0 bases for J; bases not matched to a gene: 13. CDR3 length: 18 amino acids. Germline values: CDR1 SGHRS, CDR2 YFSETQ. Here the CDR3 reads CASRYETGLAATNEKLFF. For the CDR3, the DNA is TGCGCCAGCAGGTACGAGACAGGGCTTGCTGCAACTAATGAAAAACTGTTTTTT.

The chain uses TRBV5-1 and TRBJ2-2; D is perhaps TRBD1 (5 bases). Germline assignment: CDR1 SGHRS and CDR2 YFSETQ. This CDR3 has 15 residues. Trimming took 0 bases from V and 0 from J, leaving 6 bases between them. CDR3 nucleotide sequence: TGCGCCAGCAGCTTGGACAGGTCGAACACCGGGGAGCTGTTTTTT. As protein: CASSLDRSNTGELFF.

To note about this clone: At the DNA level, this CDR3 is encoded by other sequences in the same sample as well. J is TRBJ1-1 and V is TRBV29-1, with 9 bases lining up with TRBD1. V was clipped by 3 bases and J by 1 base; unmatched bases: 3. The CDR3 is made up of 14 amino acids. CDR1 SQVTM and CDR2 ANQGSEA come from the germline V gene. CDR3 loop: CSVDQGQGNTEAFF. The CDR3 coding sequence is TGCAGCGTTGACCAGGGACAGGGGAACACTGAAGCTTTCTTT.

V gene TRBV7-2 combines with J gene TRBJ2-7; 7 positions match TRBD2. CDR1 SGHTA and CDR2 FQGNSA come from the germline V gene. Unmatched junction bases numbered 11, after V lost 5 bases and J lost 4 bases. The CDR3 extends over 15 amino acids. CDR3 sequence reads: CASSPFGGLLYEQYF. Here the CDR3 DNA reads TGTGCCAGCAGCCCCTTCGGGGGGTTACTGTACGAGCAGTACTTC.

Written as DNA, the CDR3 is TGTGCCAGCACTCCAATAAGACTGCCCCGGATCGAGCCCCAGCATTTT. Amino acid sequence: CASTPIRLPRIEPQHF. The V and J genes are TRBV27 and TRBJ1-5, with D uncertain. V was cut by 7 bases and J by 8 bases, with 24 bases left in between. Looked up from germline, CDR1 is MNHEY and CDR2 is SMNVEV (reference sequence). The CDR3 sequence is 16 residues long.

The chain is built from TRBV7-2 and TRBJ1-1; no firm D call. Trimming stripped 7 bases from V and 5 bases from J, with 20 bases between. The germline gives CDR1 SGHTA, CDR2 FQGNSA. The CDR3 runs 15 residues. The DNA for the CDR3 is TGTGCCAGCACCCTGCTGAGGGCGGATCGAACTGAAGCTTTCTTT. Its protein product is CASTLLRADRTEAFF.

CDR3 nucleotide sequence: TGTGCCAGCGGGAGACGGATAGATACGCAGTATTTT. Amino acids: CASGRRIDTQYF. V and J are TRBV6-8 and TRBJ2-3; a possible D gene is TRBD2 (5 bases). The V and J ends lost 8 bases and 5 bases respectively, with 11 bases between them. From germline, CDR1 is MNHGY and CDR2 SAAAGT. The CDR3 extends over 12 amino acids.